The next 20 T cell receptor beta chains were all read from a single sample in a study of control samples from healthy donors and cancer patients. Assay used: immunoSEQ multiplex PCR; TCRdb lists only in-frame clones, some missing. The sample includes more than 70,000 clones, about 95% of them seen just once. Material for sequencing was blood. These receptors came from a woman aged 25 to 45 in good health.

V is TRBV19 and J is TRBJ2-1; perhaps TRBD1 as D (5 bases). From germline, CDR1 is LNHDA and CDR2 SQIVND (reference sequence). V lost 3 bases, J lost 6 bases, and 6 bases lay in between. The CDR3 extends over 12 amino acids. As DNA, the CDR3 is TGTGCCAGTAGTATGCAGGGCAATGAGCAGTTCTTC. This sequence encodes CASSMQGNEQFF.

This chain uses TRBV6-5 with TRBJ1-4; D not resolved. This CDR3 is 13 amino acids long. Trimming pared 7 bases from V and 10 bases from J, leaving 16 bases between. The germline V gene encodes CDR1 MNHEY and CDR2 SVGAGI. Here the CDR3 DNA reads TGTGCCAGCACCGCCGCGGGGATCGGAAAACTGTTTTTT. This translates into CASTAAGIGKLFF.

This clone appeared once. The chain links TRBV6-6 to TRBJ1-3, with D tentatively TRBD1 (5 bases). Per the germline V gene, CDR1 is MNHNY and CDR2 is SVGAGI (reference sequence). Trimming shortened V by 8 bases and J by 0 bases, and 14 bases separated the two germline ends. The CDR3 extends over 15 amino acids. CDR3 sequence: CASGKGRASGNTIYF. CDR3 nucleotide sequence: TGTGCCAGCGGCAAGGGACGGGCCTCTGGAAACACCATATATTTT.

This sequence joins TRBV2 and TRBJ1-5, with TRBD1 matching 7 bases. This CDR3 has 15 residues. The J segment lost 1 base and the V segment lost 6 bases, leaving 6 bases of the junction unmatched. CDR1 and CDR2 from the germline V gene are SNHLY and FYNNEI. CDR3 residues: CASRGGQPSNQPQHF. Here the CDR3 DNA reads TGTGCCAGCAGGGGGGGACAGCCCAGCAATCAGCCCCAGCATTTT.

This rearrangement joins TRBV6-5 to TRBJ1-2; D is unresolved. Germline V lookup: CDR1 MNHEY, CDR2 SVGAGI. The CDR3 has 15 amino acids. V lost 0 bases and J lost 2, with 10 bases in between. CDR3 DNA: TGTGCCAGCAGTTACTCGTCGGGCGGGAACTATGGCTACACCTTC. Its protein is CASSYSSGGNYGYTF.

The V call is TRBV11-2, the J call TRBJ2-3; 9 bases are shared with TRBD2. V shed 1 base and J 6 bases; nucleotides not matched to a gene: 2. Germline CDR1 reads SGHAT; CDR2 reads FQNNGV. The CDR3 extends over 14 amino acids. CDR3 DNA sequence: TGTGCCAGCAGCTTAGTGCGGGGGGGGGATACGCAGTATTTT. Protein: CASSLVRGGDTQYF.

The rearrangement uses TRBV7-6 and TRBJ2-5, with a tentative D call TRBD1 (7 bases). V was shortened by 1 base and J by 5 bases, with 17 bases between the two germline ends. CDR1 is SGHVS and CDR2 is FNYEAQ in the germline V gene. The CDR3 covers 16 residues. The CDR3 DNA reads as TGTGCCAGCAGCTTAGGCCGGGCCTCAGGGGGGGAGACCCAGTACTTC. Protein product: CASSLGRASGGETQYF.

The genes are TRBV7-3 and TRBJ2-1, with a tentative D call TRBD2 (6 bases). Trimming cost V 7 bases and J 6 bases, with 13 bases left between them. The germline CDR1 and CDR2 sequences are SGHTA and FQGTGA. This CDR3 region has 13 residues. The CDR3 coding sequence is TGTGCCAGCATACCGCCCGGGGGCAATGAGCAGTTCTTC. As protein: CASIPPGGNEQFF.

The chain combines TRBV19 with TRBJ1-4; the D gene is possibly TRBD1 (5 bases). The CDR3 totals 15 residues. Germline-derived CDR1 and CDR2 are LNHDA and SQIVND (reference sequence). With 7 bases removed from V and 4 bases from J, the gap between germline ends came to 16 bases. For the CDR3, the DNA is TGTGCCAGTAAGACTACCGACAGAGATAATGAAAAACTGTTTTTT. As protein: CASKTTDRDNEKLFF.

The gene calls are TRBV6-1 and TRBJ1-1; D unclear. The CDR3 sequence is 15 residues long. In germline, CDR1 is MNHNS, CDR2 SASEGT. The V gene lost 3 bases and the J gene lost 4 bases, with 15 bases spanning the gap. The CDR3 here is CASSDLGSAATEAFF. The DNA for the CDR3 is TGTGCCAGCAGTGATTTAGGCTCAGCGGCCACTGAAGCTTTCTTT.

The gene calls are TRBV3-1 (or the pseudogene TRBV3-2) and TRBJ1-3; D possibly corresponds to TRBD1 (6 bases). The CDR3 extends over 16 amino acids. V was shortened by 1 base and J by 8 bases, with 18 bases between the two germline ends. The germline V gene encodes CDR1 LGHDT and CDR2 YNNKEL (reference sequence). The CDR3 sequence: CASSQAPGGLGHTIYF. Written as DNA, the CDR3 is TGTGCCAGCAGCCAAGCCCCTGGGGGGCTCGGACACACCATATATTTT.

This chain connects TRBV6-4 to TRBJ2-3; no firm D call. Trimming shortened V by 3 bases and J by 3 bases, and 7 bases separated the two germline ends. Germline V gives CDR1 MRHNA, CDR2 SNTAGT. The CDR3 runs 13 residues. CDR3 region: CASSEERTDTQYF. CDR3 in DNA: TGTGCCAGCAGTGAAGAAAGGACAGATACGCAGTATTTT.

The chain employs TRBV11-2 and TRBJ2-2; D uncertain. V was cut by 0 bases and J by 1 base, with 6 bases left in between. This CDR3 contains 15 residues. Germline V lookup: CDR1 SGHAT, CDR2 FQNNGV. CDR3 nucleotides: TGTGCCAGCAGCTTAGAAGGTCAGAACACCGGGGAGCTGTTTTTT. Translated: CASSLEGQNTGELFF.

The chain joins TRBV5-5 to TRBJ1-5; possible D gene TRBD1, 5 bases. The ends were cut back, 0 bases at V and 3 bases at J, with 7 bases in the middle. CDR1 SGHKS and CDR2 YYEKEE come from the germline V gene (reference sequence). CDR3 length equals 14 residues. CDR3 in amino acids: CASSLGQFNQPQHF. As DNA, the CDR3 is TGTGCCAGCAGCTTGGGACAGTTCAATCAGCCCCAGCATTTT.

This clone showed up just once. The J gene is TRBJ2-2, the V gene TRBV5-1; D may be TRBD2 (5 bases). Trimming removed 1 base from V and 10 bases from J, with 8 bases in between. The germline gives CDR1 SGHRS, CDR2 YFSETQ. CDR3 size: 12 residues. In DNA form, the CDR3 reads TGCGCCAGCAGCTTGTATCGGGAGGAGCTGTTTTTT. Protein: CASSLYREELFF. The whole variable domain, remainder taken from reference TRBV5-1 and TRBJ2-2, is KAGVTQTPRYLIKTRGQQVTLSCSPISGHRSVSWYQQTPGQGLQFLFEYFSETQRNKGNFPGRFSGRQFSNSRSEMNVSTLELGDSALYLCASSLYREELFFGEGSRLTVL.

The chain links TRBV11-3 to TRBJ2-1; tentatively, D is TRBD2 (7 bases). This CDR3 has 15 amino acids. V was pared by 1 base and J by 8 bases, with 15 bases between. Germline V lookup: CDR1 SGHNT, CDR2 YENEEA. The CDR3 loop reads CASSLGTGTTYEQFF. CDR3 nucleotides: TGTGCCAGCAGCTTAGGTACAGGGACTACCTATGAGCAGTTCTTC.

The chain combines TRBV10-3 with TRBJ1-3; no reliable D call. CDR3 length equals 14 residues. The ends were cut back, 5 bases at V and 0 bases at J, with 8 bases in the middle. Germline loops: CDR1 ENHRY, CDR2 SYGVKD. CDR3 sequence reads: CAISQESSGNTIYF. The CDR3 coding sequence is TGTGCCATCAGTCAAGAGAGCTCTGGAAACACCATATATTTT.

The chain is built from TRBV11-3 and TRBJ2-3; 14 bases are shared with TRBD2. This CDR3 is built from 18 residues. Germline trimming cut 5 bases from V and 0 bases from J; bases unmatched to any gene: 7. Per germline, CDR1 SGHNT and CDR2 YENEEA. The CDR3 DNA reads TGTGCCAGCAGCAAAAGGACTAGCGGGGGGTCTAGCACAGATACGCAGTATTTT. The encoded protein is CASSKRTSGGSSTDTQYF.

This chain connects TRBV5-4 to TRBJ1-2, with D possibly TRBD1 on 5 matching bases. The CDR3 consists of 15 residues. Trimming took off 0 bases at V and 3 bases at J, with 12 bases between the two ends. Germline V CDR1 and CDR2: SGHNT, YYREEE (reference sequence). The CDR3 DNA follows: TGTGCCAGCAGCTTGGAGCGGGCGGGGGACTATGGCTACACCTTC. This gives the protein CASSLERAGDYGYTF.

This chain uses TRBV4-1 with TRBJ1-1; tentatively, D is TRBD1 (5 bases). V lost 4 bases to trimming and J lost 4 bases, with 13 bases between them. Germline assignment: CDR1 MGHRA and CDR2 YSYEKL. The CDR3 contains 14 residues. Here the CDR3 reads CASSPIWGGTEAFF. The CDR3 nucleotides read TGCGCCAGCAGCCCAATTTGGGGGGGCACTGAAGCTTTCTTT.